The sequence of this TCR beta chain was determined in a study of blood T cells in healthy people across ages. For the study at large: With template switching, about one barcoded beta molecule was captured per two T cells.

Per sample, at least 6 micrograms of total RNA were extracted. The germline gives CDR1 SQVTM, CDR2 ANQGSEA. Trimming at V came to 6 bases and at J to 11 bases, leaving 17 bases not matched to a gene. This CDR3 region has 14 residues. PCR was performed a second time for about 7 to 12 cycles using a sample-barcoded 5' primer and a J-beta primer mix. No fewer than 3 million CDR3-containing paired-end reads came from each sample. TCRdb ran MiXCR on the 5' RACE reads and lists one entry per CDR3 protein. Of about 1.5 million distinct CDR3 sequences in the sample, roughly two fifths were seen once. Sequenced material: blood. The TCR sequence derives from a woman aged 18-35 years in good health. J is TRBJ2-5 and V is TRBV29-1; 8 bases map to TRBD1. CDR3 coding DNA: TGCAGCGTCCTCGGACAGGGAGGCTACAATGAGCAGTACTTC. Residues: CSVLGQGGYNEQYF.